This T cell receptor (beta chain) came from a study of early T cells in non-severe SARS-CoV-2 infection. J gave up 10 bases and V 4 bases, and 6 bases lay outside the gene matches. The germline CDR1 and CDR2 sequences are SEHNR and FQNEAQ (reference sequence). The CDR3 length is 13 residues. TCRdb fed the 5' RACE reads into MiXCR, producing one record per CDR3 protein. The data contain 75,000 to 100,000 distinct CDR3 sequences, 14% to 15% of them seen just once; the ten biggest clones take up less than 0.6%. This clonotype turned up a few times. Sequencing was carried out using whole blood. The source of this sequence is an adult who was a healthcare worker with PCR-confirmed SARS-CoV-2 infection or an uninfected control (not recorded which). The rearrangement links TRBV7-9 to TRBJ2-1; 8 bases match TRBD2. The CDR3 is CASSYQAGAEQFF. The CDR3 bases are TGTGCCAGCAGCTACCAAGCGGGGGCCGAGCAGTTCTTC.